The present entry profiles one T cell receptor beta chain with its context. This clone was recorded a few times. Its antigen is still unknown. No base quality values were provided; no much bigger clone lies one nucleotide off. The source of the sample is a study of long-term antiretroviral therapy in people with HIV (dated by TCRdb to between 2021 and 2022). In the study overall: The earliest samples were collected approximately a decade before the 2015 WHO recommendation for immediate ART, a period when ART was typically delayed until CD4 counts fell. This retrospective serial study examined whether starting ART and sustained HIV suppression were associated with changes in the composition and diversity of the TRB repertoire in peripheral blood. The cohort contributed roughly 190 cryopreserved PBMC samples from about 31 adults with confirmed HIV infection, collected serially over a mean of approximately 6 years (range 1-12). Among the approximately 27 participants with HIV, eleven to twelve were female. Test extractions of a monoclonal T-cell line alongside approximately 36 polyclonal samples showed no cross-contamination during QIAcube processing.

Participants were included only if at least one PBMC sample before ART initiation and at least two post-ART samples were available. All participants with HIV were treated in the United States of America. Before DNA extraction, cryopreserved samples of about 0.95-10 million PBMC were thawed and then washed. At the time of the earliest PBMC sample, participants with HIV were aged between roughly 20 and 60 years. Per participant, PBMC samples came from 1-4 timepoints prior to ART initiation and 2-8 timepoints following ART initiation, for a median of 7 samples. Serial HIV viral load, CD4+ T-cell count, ART history and demographic data were obtained for every participant. Using a Qiagen kit on a QIAcube, genomic DNA was extracted from unsorted PBMC, with samples processed in batches of 12. Results and caveats for the whole study, not just this receptor: CDR3 length ranges in HIV repertoires were narrower than in controls, and network structure suggested an antigen-experienced repertoire with only a slight naive shift after ART. Inferences about post-ART repertoire changes are limited because no data were available on ART adherence, viral resistance or therapy changes. Starting ART was linked to a significant rise in TRB diversity, yet even with long-term ART the diversity remained significantly lower than in transplant donor controls. Unsorted PBMC were profiled instead of sorted CD4+ and CD8+ T cells because pre-ART samples had limited cell numbers. Owing to limited PBMC availability, only the TCR beta chain was sequenced, without alpha chain pairing. Expanded TRB clones identified before ART initiation dominated the repertoire across all time points, though the dominance fluctuated and decreased in many PLHIV after ART. The samples were dated from the mid-2000s to the late 2010s, and the ART regimens that were used may be less effective than current ART regimens.

Sequencing of the TRB variable region was done with the immunoSEQ hsTCRB v3.0 assay at survey level resolution. A depth of roughly 35,000-55,000 T-cell genomes per sample was targeted for TRB sequencing. An Illumina MiSeq with a v3 150-cycle kit was used to sequence the pooled TRB libraries. The authors' pipeline ran thus. Repertoire analysis was performed in R inside a reproducible Nextflow workflow that covered QC, data transformation and analysis. LymphoSeq2, an R package for exploring AIRR-Seq data, was used to implement the custom analyses. A few samples yielding fewer than 5000 total TRB sequences were excluded, leaving more than 150 analyzed HIV repertoires. Among the 200 or so HIV repertoires that were kept, 59 were collected before ART initiation and more than 120 were collected after ART initiation. Repertoires were downsampled to 5000 TRB nucleotide sequences, and summary statistics were averaged over 100 downsampling iterations. Only TRB sequences with CDR3 regions of at least seven amino acids were retained for analysis. A Shannon entropy-derived clonality score and the Gini coefficient were used to measure diversity. In the repertoire networks, any two of the top 5000 CDR3 amino acid sequences were linked whenever the two sequences differed by an edit distance of one. GLIPH2 predicted antigen specificity groups and MHC restriction for TRB CDR3 amino acid sequences. To flag known CMV, EBV, HIV or tissue antigen associations, CDR3 amino acid sequences were matched against VDJdb and McPAS-TCR. Pre-ART, post-ART and control groups were compared with Wilcoxon signed-rank tests and Holm-Bonferroni correction. The clones in this table, taken by TCRdb from immuneACCESS, are in-frame only. Not every clone is retained; where verified, under half of the shortfall comes from an unresolved V gene, and the cause of the rest is unknown. The DNA gave D and trimming, while V, J and clone size come from that table. Across this sample there are around 28,000 clones, with about 90% seen only once. The leading ten clones occupy roughly 3.9% of the sample.

The sequence came from a woman aged 18-35 years with HIV. The sample was unsorted PBMCs, taken 1.8 years after starting antiretroviral therapy.

The nucleotides read TGTGCCAGCAGTTCCCCTCCCGATGGGACTAGCTTATTCTACGAGCAGTACTTC. It specifies CASSSPPDGTSLFYEQYF. This chain joins TRBV27 to TRBJ2-7; TRBD2 aligns with 9 central bases. V loses 4 bases at its end and J loses 3 bases; junction bases beyond the gene matches: 16. Including cysteine and phenylalanine, the CDR3 has 18 amino acids. The kept DNA is CDR3 alone, 54 bases in frame from the first base. For CDR1 and CDR2, the germline V gene (reference sequence) lists MNHEY and SMNVEV.